This T cell receptor (beta chain) was captured in a study of technical replicates of blood from a few donors. Sequencing was performed with immunoSEQ multiplex PCR; in TCRdb, only in-frame clones are kept and a portion is missing. The sample has 75,000 to 100,000 clones, approximately 93% seen once; the top ten hold 0.2% to 0.25%. This clone was detected only once. This receptor was obtained from a human donor in good health. The sequenced sample was T cells isolated from PBMCs.

CDR3 loop: CASSFTGGGDQPQHF. The CDR3 DNA follows: TGTGCCAGCAGTTTTACAGGGGGAGGAGATCAGCCCCAGCATTTT. V gene TRBV7-9 combines with J gene TRBJ1-5; 8 nucleotides line up with TRBD1. Trimming cost V 6 bases and J 5 bases; bases outside gene matches: 9. Germline assignment: CDR1 SEHNR and CDR2 FQNEAQ (reference sequence). This CDR3 has 15 residues. Supplemented by reference TRBV7-9 and TRBJ1-5, the full variable domain reads DTGVSQNPRHKITKRGQNVTFRCDPISEHNRLYWYRQTLGQGPEFLTYFQNEAQLEKSRLLSDRFSAERPKGSFSTLEIQRTEQGDSAMYLCASSFTGGGDQPQHFGDGTRLSIL.